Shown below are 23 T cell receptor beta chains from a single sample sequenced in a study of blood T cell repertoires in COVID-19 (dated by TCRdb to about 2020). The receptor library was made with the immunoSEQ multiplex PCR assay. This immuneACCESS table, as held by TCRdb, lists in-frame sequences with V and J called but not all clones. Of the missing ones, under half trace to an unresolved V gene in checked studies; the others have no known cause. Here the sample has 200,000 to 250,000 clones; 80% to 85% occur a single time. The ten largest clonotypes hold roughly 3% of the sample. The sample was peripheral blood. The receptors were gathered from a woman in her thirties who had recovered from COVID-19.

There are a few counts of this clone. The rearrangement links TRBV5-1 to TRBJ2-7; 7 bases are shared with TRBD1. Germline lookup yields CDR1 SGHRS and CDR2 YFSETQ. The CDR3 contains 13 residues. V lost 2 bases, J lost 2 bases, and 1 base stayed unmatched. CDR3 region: CASSLTGAYEQYF. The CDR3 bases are TGCGCCAGCAGCTTAACAGGGGCCTACGAGCAGTACTTC.

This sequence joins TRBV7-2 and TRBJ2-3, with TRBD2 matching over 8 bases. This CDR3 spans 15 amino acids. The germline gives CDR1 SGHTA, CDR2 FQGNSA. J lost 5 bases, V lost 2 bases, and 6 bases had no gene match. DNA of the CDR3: TGTGCCAGCAGCTTAAGTGGGCTAGCGGGAGATACGCAGTATTTT. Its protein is CASSLSGLAGDTQYF.

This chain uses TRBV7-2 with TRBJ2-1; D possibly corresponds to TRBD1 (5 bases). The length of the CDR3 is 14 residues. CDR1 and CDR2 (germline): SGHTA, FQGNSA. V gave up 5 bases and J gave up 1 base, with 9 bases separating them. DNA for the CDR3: TGTGCCAGCAGCCCCCCAGGGTCCTACAATGAGCAGTTCTTC. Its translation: CASSPPGSYNEQFF.

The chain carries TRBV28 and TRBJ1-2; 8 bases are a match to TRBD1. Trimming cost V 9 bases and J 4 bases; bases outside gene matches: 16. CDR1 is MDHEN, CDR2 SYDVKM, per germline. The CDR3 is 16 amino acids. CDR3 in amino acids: CASSQGALLTFYGYTF. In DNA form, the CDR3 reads TGTGCCAGTTCCCAGGGGGCTCTCCTTACCTTCTATGGCTACACCTTC.

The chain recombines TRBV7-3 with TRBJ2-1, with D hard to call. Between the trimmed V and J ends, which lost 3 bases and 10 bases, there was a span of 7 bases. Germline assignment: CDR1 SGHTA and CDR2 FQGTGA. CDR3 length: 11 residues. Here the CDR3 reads CASSFRGEQFF. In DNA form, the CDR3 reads TGTGCCAGCAGCTTCCGTGGCGAGCAGTTCTTC.

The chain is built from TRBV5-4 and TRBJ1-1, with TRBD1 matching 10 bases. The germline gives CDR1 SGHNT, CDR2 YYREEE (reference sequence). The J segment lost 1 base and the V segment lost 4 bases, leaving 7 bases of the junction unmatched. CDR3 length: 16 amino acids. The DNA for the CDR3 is TGTGCCAGCAGCCCCGGCGGACAGGGGGAGAACACTGAAGCTTTCTTT. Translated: CASSPGGQGENTEAFF.

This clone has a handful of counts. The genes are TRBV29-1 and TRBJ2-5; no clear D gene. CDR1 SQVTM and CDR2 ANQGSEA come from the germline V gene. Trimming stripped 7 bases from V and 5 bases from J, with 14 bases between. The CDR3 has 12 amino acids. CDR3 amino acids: CSGLTDDETQYF. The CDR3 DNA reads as TGCAGCGGCCTTACAGATGACGAGACCCAGTACTTC.

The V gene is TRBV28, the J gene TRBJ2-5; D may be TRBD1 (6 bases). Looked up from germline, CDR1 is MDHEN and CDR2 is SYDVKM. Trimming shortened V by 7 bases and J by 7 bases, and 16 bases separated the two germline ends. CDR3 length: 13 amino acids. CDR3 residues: CASTRGAAPTQYF. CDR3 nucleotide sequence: TGTGCCAGCACCAGGGGTGCGGCCCCGACCCAGTACTTC.

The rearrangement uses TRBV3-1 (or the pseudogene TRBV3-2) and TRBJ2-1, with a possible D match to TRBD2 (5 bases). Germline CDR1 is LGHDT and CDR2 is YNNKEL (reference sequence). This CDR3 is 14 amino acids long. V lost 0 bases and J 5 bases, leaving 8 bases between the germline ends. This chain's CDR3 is CASSQDLANNEQFF. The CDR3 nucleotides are TGTGCCAGCAGCCAAGACCTAGCCAACAATGAGCAGTTCTTC.

CDR3 loop: CSVESIGGAGNTIYF. DNA for the CDR3: TGCAGCGTTGAATCAATAGGGGGGGCTGGAAACACCATATATTTT. The J gene is TRBJ1-3, the V gene TRBV29-1, with a tentative D call TRBD1 (6 bases). Trimming left V 2 bases short and J 2 bases short, with 13 bases between. This CDR3 has 15 residues. Looked up from germline, CDR1 is SQVTM and CDR2 is ANQGSEA.

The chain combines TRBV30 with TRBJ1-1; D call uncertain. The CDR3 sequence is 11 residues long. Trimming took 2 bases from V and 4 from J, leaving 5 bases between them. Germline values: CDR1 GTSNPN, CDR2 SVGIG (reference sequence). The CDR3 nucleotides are TGTGCCTGGAGTTACTTCACTGAAGCTTTCTTT. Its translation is CAWSYFTEAFF.

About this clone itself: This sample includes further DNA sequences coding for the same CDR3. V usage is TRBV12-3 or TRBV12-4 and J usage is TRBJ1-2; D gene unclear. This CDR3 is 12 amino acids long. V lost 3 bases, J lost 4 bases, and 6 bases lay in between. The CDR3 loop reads CASSFSVYGYTF. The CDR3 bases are TGTGCCAGCAGTTTCAGTGTCTATGGCTACACCTTC.

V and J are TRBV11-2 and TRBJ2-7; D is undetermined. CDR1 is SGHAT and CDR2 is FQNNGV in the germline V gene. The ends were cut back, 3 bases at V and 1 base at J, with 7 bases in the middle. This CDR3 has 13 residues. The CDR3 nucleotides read TGTGCCAGCAGCTTCACCCTATCCTACGAGCAGTACTTC. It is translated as CASSFTLSYEQYF. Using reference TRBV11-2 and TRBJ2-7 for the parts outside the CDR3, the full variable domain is EAGVAQSPRYKIIEKRQSVAFWCNPISGHATLYWYQQILGQGPKLLIQFQNNGVVDDSQLPKDRFSAERLKGVDSTLKIQPAKLEDSAVYLCASSFTLSYEQYFGPGTRLTVT.

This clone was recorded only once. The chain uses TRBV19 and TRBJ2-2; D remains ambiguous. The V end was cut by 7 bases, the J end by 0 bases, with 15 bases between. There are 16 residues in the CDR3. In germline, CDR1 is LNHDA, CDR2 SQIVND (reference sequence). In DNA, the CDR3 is TGTGCCAGTACCCCCCTCAGCGACGCGAACACCGGGGAGCTGTTTTTT. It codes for CASTPLSDANTGELFF.

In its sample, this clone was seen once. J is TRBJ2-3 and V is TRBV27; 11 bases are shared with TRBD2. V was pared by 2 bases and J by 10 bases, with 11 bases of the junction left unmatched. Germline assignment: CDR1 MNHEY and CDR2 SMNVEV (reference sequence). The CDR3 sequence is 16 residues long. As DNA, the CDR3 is TGTGCCAGCAGTTTAACTAGCGGGAGCGCTAGGGTTGCGCAGTATTTT. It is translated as CASSLTSGSARVAQYF.

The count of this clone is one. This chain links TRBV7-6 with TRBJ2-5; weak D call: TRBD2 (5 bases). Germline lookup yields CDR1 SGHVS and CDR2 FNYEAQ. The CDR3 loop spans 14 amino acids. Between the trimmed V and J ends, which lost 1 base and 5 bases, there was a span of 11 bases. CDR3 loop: CASSLGTGWETQYF. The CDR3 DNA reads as TGTGCCAGCAGCTTAGGGACGGGATGGGAGACCCAGTACTTC.

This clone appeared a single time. CDR3 sequence: CASSQVGTGNTEAFF. CDR3 nucleotide sequence: TGCGCCAGCAGCCAAGTAGGGACAGGGAACACTGAAGCTTTCTTT. The rearrangement uses TRBV4-1 and TRBJ1-1, with 8 bases lining up with TRBD1. J was trimmed by 1 base and V by 1 base; bases with no gene match: 2. Looked up from germline, CDR1 is MGHRA and CDR2 is YSYEKL. This CDR3 is 15 amino acids long.

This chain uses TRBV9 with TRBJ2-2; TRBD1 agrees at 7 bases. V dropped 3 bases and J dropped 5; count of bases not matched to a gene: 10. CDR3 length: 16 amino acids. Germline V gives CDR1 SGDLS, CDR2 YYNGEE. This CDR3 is CASSARQGSGTGELFF. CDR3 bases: TGTGCCAGCAGCGCAAGACAGGGATCCGGGACCGGGGAGCTGTTTTTT. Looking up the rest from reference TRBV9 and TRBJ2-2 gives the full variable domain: DSGVTQTPKHLITATGQRVTLRCSPRSGDLSVYWYQQSLDQGLQFLIQYYNGEERAKGNILERFSAQQFPDLHSELNLSSLELGDSALYFCASSARQGSGTGELFFGEGSRLTVL.

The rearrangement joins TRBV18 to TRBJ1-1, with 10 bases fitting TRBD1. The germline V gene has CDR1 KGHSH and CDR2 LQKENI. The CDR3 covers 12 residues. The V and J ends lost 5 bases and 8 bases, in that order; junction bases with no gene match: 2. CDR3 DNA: TGTGCCAGCTCAAGGGACAGGGGCGAAGCTTTCTTT. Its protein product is CASSRDRGEAFF.

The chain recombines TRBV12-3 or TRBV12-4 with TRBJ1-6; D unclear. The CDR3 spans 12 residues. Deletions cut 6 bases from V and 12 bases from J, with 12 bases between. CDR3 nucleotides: TGTGCCAGCAGCCGAAGTGCCGGACCCCTCCACTTT. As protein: CASSRSAGPLHF.

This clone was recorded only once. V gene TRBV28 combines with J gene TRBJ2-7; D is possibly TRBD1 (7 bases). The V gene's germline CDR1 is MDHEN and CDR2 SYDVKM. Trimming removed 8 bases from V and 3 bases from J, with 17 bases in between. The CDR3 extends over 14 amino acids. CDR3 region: CASRRGQRLYEQYF. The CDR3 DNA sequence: TGTGCCAGCCGGAGGGGACAGAGACTCTACGAGCAGTACTTC.

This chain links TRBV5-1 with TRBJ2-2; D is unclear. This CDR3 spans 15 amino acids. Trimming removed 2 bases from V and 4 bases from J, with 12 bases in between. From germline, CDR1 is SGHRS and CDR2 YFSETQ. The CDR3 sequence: CASSFVEHLTGELFF. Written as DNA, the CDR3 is TGCGCCAGCAGCTTCGTGGAGCATCTCACCGGGGAGCTGTTTTTT.

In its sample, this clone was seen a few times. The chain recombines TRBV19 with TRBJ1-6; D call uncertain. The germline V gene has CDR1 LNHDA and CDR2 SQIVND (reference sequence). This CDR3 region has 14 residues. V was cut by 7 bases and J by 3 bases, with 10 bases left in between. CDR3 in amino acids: CASTHSGYNSPLHF. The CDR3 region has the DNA TGTGCCAGTACCCACTCCGGCTATAATTCACCCCTCCACTTT.